This T cell receptor beta chain was captured in a study of blood T cells in healthy people across ages. Whole-study results and caveats: TCR beta diversity was tightly associated with the proportion of naive T cells.

This clonotype has at least ten counts. Its target is unknown. Alongside a J-beta primer mix, a sample-barcoded 5' primer served in a second PCR lasting roughly 7 to 12 cycles. One entry per CDR3 protein results from TCRdb running MiXCR on the 5' RACE reads. The sample has some 1.8 million distinct CDR3 sequences, about 39% seen once. V dropped 6 bases and J dropped 4; count of bases not matched to a gene: 9. CDR3 size: 14 residues. Germline values: CDR1 SEHNR, CDR2 FQNEAQ (reference sequence). Input material: blood. This chain joins TRBV7-9 and TRBJ2-7, with 7 bases lining up with TRBD2. This TCR was sampled from a human donor in good health. The CDR3, as DNA: TGTGCCAGCAGTTTGGCGGGGGTAGGTTACGAGCAGTACTTC. Protein product: CASSLAGVGYEQYF.